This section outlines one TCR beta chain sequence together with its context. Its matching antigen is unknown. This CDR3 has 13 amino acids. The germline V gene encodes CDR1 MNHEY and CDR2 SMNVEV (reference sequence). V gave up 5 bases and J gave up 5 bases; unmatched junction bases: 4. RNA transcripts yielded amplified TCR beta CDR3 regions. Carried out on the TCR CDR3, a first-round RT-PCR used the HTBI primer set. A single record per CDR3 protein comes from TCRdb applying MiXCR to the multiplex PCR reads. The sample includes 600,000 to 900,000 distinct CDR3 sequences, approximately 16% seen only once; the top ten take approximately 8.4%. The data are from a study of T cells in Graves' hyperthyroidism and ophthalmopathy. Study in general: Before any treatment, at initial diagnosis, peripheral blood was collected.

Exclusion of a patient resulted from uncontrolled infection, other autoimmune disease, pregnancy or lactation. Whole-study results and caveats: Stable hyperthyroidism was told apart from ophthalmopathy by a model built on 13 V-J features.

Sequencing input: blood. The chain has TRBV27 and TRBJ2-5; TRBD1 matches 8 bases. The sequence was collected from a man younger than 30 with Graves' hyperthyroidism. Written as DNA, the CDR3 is TGTGCCAGCAGTGACAGGGGAATGGAGACCCAGTACTTC. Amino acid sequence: CASSDRGMETQYF.